The rows below give T cell receptor beta chains drawn from one sample of a study of T cell repertoires in cytomegalovirus infection. A single record per CDR3 protein comes from TCRdb applying MiXCR to the reads. The sample has some 700,000 distinct CDR3 sequences; roughly a third are singletons. Material: PBMCs. Every receptor here comes from a human donor in good health (CMV status not recorded). Some clones in this sample may be carry-over from other donors' samples. Each CDR3 is given with its conserved first and last residue. The D gene is left open where the match is weak. Where a row states a size, it is once, few, many or the class of an expanded clone; other rows omit it.

>many|TRBJ2-1|TRBV11-2|TRBD2
CASSLAGTRLYNEQFF
TGTGCCAGCAGCTTAGCCGGGACTAGGCTTTACAATGAGCAGTTCTTC
>few|TRBJ2-2|TRBV12-3/TRBV12-4|TRBD2
CASSRSGRDTGELFF
TGTGCCAGCAGCCGTAGCGGGAGAGACACCGGGGAGCTGTTTTTT
>.|TRBJ2-5|TRBV6-1|TRBD2
CASRRTSGGPYQETQYF
TGTGCCAGCAGACGGACTAGCGGGGGCCCTTACCAAGAGACCCAGTACTTC
>few|TRBJ2-1|TRBV5-1|.
CASSLEDEQFF
TGCGCCAGCAGCTTGGAGGATGAGCAGTTCTTC
>few|TRBJ2-7|TRBV20-1|.
CSASGGFSSYEQYF
TGCAGTGCTTCCGGCGGATTTAGCTCCTACGAGCAGTACTTC
>few|TRBJ2-5|TRBV20-1|TRBD2
CSASRTSGVQETQYF
TGCAGTGCTTCCCGGACTAGCGGAGTCCAAGAGACCCAGTACTTC
>many|TRBJ2-1|TRBV7-2|.
CASSLVGFDNEQFF
TGTGCCAGCAGCTTAGTGGGCTTCGACAATGAGCAGTTCTTC
>.|TRBJ1-5|TRBV6-6|TRBD1
CASSPGQGMGNQPQHF
TGTGCCAGCAGCCCGGGACAGGGGATGGGCAATCAGCCCCAGCATTTT
>.|TRBJ1-2|TRBV7-8|.
CASSLGWGFDYGYTF
TGTGCCAGCAGCTTAGGTTGGGGGTTCGACTATGGCTACACCTTC
>few|TRBJ1-1|TRBV7-2|.
CASTLTGSNTEAFF
TGTGCCAGCACCCTAACAGGCTCGAACACTGAAGCTTTCTTT
>few|TRBJ1-5|TRBV28|.
CASSALNQPQHF
TGTGCCAGCAGTGCCCTTAATCAGCCCCAGCATTTT
>.|TRBJ1-6|TRBV10-3|.
CAISGGFGQYNSPLHF
TGTGCCATCTCGGGGGGGTTCGGACAGTATAATTCACCCCTCCACTTT
>.|TRBJ2-3|TRBV2|.
CASSEFYWDAGTSDTQYF
TGTGCCAGCAGTGAATTTTACTGGGACGCAGGGACCTCAGATACGCAGTATTTT
>few|TRBJ2-7|TRBV5-5|.
CASSLPLQYEQYF
TGTGCCAGCAGTTTACCCCTACAATACGAGCAGTACTTC
>few|TRBJ1-5|TRBV7-8|.
CASSFSGMGSNQPQHF
TGTGCCAGCAGCTTCTCAGGGATGGGAAGCAATCAGCCCCAGCATTTT
>once|TRBJ1-1|TRBV29-1|.
CSVVSPMNTEAFF
TGCAGCGTTGTATCGCCCATGAACACTGAAGCTTTCTTT
>few|TRBJ2-1|TRBV11-2|.
CASSLISGRVVGHEQFF
TGTGCCAGCAGCTTAATAAGTGGGCGGGTGGTAGGCCATGAGCAGTTCTTC
>many|TRBJ2-6|TRBV7-2|.
CASSLWPPRSGANVLTF
TGTGCCAGCAGCTTATGGCCACCTCGTTCTGGGGCCAACGTCCTGACTTTC
>.|TRBJ1-5|TRBV19|.
CASSILGLGGQPQHF
TGTGCCAGTAGTATACTCGGACTGGGGGGTCAGCCCCAGCATTTT
>.|TRBJ1-2|TRBV29-1|TRBD1
CSVDETGGAEGYTF
TGCAGCGTTGACGAGACAGGGGGCGCCGAGGGCTACACCTTC
>few|TRBJ2-1|TRBV7-9|.
CASDRSYNEQFF
TGTGCCAGTGACAGATCCTACAATGAGCAGTTCTTC
>.|TRBJ2-7|TRBV6-6|.
CAGGGVGEQYF
TGTGCCGGAGGGGGGGTCGGCGAGCAGTACTTC
>few|TRBJ2-5|TRBV4-1|TRBD2
CASSQGQMLAAQETQYF
TGCGCCAGCAGCCAAGGGCAGATGCTAGCGGCACAAGAGACCCAGTACTTC
>.|TRBJ2-2|TRBV19|.
CASHGRAGVIGELFF
TGTGCCTCCCACGGAAGGGCAGGGGTGATCGGGGAGCTGTTTTTT
>many|TRBJ2-1|TRBV7-6|TRBD2
CASSSIRGLAGSYNEQFF
TGTGCCAGCAGCTCGATTAGGGGACTAGCGGGATCCTACAATGAGCAGTTCTTC
>few|TRBJ1-3|TRBV12-3/TRBV12-4|.
CASNQDQGRDTIYF
TGTGCCAGCAACCAGGACCAGGGGAGGGACACCATATATTTT
>few|TRBJ2-5|TRBV6-1|TRBD2
CASSGLAGGLETQYF
TGTGCCAGCAGCGGTTTGGCGGGGGGTCTTGAGACCCAGTACTTC
>few|TRBJ1-2|TRBV7-2|.
CASSLMTEVYGYTF
TGTGCCAGCAGCTTAATGACGGAAGTCTATGGCTACACCTTC
>.|TRBJ2-7|TRBV19|.
CASSIGEEDYEQYF
TGTGCCAGTAGTATCGGGGAAGAAGACTACGAGCAGTACTTC
>.|TRBJ2-7|TRBV4-1|TRBD1
CASSPPGQAYEQYF
TGCGCCAGCAGCCCTCCGGGACAGGCCTACGAGCAGTACTTC
>many|TRBJ1-2|TRBV7-2|.
CASSLGGGNGYTF
TGTGCCAGCAGCTTAGGGGGAGGTAATGGCTACACCTTC
>.|TRBJ2-1|TRBV7-9|TRBD1
CASSRGGSLYNEQFF
TGTGCCAGCAGCCGAGGGGGCAGTTTATACAATGAGCAGTTCTTC
>.|TRBJ1-1|TRBV10-2|TRBD1
CASSERQGRGTEAFF
TGCGCCAGCAGTGAACGACAGGGCAGGGGCACTGAAGCTTTCTTT
>few|TRBJ2-7|TRBV2|.
CASSEVRRDEQYF
TGTGCCAGCAGTGAGGTGCGACGGGACGAGCAGTACTTC
>.|TRBJ1-2|TRBV28|.
CASTTGSGIFYGYTF
TGTGCCAGCACCACCGGGTCAGGGATTTTCTATGGCTACACCTTC
>.|TRBJ1-5|TRBV19|.
CASSQGLPEGQPQHF
TGTGCCAGTAGCCAGGGACTTCCAGAAGGTCAGCCCCAGCATTTT
>many|TRBJ2-6|TRBV12-3/TRBV12-4|TRBD1
CASSLGQGFSGANVLTF
TGTGCCAGCAGTTTGGGACAGGGGTTCTCTGGGGCCAACGTCCTGACTTTC
>.|TRBJ1-5|TRBV6-6|.
CASSYDEPNQPQHF
TGTGCCAGCAGTTACGACGAGCCCAATCAGCCCCAGCATTTT
>few|TRBJ2-3|TRBV7-8|.
CASSLVSGYGTDTQYF
TGTGCCAGCAGCTTAGTATCAGGGTACGGCACAGATACGCAGTATTTT